This T cell receptor (beta chain) was sequenced in a study of T-cell reconstitution after alpha-beta-depleted transplantation in children listed by TCRdb under 2016. Background for the entire study: T-cell immune reconstitution after TCRalphabeta/CD19-depleted allogeneic hematopoietic cell transplantation in children was quantitatively tracked in the study by means of TCR repertoire profiling.

Via the germline V gene, CDR1 is SNHLY and CDR2 FYNNEI. V is shortened by 5 bases, J by 3 bases, and the region joining them spans 7 bases. Taken from cysteine to phenylalanine, the CDR3 has 12 residues. The sequence is cut down to CDR3 DNA, 36 bases in frame from base 1. As for this clonotype: Its cognate antigen has yet to be identified. Base qualities are not recorded, but no much larger clone differs from it by a single base.

The library was built by means of PCR. TCRdb lists the instrument as Illumina HiSeq 2500. TCR library preparation used molecular barcoding, with unique molecular identifiers applied to normalize quantification of the TCRbeta repertoire. TCRdb passed the public sequencing reads through fastp at Q25 and MiXCR, retaining productive beta sequences. CDR3 protein duplicates are merged, each entry listing the most common genes and DNA. This sample has approximately 270,000 distinct CDR3 sequences in its table, and more than 9% of those were observed once. Around 9.1% of the sample lies in the top ten. The chain employs TRBV2 and TRBJ2-5, with no reliable assignment of the D segment. This sequence originates from a human donor who donated a stem cell graft to a child with SCID. This specimen was PBMCs from the stem cell graft donor, taken from the stem cell graft. The CDR3 region reads CASSYLEETQYF. The DNA sequence is as follows: TGTGCCAGCAGTTACCTAGAAGAGACCCAGTACTTC.